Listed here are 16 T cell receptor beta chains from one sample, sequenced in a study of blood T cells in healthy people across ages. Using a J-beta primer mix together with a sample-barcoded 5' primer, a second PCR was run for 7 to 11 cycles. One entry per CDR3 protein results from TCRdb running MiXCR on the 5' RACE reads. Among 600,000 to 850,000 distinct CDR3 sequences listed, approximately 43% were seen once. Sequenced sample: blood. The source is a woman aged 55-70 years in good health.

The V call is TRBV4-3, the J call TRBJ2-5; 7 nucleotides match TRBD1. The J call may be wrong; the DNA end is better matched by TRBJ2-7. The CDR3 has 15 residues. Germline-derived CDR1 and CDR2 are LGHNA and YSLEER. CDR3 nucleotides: TGCGCCAGCAGCCTAACCCGGGACAGTTACCACGAGCAGTACTTC. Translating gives CASSLTRDSYHEQYF.

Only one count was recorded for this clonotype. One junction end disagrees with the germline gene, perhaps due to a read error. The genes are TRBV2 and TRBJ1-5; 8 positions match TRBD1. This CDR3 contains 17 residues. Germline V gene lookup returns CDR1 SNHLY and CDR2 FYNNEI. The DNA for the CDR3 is TGTGCCGGCAGTAACCTCCCAGGGGGCGCCGGCAATCAGCCCCAGCATTTT. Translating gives CAGSNLPGGAGNQPQHF.

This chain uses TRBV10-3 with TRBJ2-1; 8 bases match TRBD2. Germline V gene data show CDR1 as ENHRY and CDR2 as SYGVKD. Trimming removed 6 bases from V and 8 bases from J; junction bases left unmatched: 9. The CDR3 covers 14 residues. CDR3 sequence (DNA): TGTGCCATCAGACCCGGACTAGCTAGCGATGAGCAGTTCTTC. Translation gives CAIRPGLASDEQFF.

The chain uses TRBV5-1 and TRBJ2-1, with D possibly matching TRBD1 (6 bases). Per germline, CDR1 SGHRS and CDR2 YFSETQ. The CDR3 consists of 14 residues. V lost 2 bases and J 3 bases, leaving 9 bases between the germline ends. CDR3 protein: CASSLTGFYNEQFF. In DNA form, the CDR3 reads TGCGCCAGCAGCTTAACAGGGTTCTACAATGAGCAGTTCTTC. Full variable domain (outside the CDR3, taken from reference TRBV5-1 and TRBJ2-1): KAGVTQTPRYLIKTRGQQVTLSCSPISGHRSVSWYQQTPGQGLQFLFEYFSETQRNKGNFPGRFSGRQFSNSRSEMNVSTLELGDSALYLCASSLTGFYNEQFFGPGTRLTVL.

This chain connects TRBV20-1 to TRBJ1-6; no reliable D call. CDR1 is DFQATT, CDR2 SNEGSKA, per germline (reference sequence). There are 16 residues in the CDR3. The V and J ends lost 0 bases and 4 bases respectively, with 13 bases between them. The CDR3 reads CSARDHGSSYNSPLHF. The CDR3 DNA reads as TGCAGTGCTAGAGATCATGGCAGCTCATATAATTCACCCCTCCACTTT.

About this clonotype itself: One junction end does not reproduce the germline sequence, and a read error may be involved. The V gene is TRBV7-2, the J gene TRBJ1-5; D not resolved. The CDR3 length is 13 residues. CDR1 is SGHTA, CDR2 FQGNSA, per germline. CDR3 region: CASTLDRDQPQHF. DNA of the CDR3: TGTGCCAGCACCTTAGATAGGGATCAGCCCCAGCATTTT.

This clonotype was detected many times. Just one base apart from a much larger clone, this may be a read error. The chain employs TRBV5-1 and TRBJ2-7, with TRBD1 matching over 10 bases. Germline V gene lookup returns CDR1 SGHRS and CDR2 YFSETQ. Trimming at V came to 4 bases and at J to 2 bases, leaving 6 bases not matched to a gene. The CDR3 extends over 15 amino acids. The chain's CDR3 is CASSPAGTGAYEQYF. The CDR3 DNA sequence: TGCGCCAGCAGCCCCGCCGGGACAGGGGCCTACGAGCAGTACTTC.

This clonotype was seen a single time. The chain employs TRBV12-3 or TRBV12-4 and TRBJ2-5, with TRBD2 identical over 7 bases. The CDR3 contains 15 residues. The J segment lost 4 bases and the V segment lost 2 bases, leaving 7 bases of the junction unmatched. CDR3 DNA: TGTGCCAGCAGTTTAATGGCGGGGGACGGAGAGACCCAGTACTTC. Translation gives CASSLMAGDGETQYF.

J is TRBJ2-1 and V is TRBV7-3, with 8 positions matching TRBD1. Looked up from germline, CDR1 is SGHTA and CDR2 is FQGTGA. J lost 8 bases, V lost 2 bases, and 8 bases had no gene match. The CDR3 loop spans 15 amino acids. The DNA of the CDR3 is TGTGCCAGCAGCTTAGCGACGACAGGGGTCGATGAGCAGTTCTTC. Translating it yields CASSLATTGVDEQFF.

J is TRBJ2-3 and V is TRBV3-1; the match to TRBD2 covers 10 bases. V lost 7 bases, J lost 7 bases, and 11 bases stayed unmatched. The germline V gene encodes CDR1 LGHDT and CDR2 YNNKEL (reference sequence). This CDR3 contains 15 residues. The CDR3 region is CASNKLAGSSNTQYF. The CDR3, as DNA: TGTGCCAGCAACAAACTAGCGGGGTCCTCGAATACGCAGTATTTT.

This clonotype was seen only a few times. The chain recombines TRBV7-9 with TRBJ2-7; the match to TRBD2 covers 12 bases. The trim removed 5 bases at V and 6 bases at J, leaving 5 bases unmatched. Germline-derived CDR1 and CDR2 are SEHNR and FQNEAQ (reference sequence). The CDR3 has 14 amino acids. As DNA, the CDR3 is TGTGCCAGCAGCGCTAGCGGGAGGGCCTCCGAGCAGTACTTC. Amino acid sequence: CASSASGRASEQYF.

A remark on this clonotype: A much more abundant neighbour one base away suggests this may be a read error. The CDR3 reads CASSFVPAGELYNEQYF. CDR3 bases: TGCGCCAGCAGCTTTGTCCCAGCGGGAGAGTTATACAATGAGCAGTACTTC. V gene TRBV5-1 combines with J gene TRBJ2-5; TRBD2 aligns across 8 bases. Germline V CDR1 and CDR2: SGHRS, YFSETQ. This CDR3 has 17 residues. V was clipped by 2 bases and J by 11 bases; unmatched bases: 20. The whole variable domain, filled in from reference TRBV5-1 and TRBJ2-5, reads KAGVTQTPRYLIKTRGQQVTLSCSPISGHRSVSWYQQTPGQGLQFLFEYFSETQRNKGNFPGRFSGRQFSNSRSEMNVSTLELGDSALYLCASSFVPAGELYNEQYFGPGTRLLVL.

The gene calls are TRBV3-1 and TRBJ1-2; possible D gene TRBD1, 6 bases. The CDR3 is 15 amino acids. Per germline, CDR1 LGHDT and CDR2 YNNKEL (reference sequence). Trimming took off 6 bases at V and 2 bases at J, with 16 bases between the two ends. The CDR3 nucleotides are TGTGCCAGCAGACGCAGCGGCAGGGGAAACTATGGCTACACCTTC. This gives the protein CASRRSGRGNYGYTF.

The CDR3 sequence is CASSFGGSKGETQYF. The CDR3 bases are TGTGCCAGCAGTTTCGGGGGATCTAAGGGGGAGACCCAGTACTTC. The chain combines TRBV12-3 or TRBV12-4 with TRBJ2-5; possibly TRBD2 for D (6 bases). This CDR3 has 15 residues. V gave up 3 bases and J gave up 5 bases, with 16 bases separating them.

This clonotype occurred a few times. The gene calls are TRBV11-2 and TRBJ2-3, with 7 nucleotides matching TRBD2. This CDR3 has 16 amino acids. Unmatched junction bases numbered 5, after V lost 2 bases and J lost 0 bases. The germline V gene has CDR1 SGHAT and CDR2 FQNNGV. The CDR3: CASSLLGAGSTDTQYF. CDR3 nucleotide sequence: TGTGCCAGCAGCTTACTTGGAGCGGGAAGCACAGATACGCAGTATTTT.

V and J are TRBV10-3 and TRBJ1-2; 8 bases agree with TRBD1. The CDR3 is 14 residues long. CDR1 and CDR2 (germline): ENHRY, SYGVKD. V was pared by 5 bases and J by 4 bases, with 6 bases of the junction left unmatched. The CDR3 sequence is CAISSRDRTYGYTF. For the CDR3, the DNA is TGTGCCATCAGTTCCCGGGACAGGACCTATGGCTACACCTTC.